These 20 T cell receptor beta chains share one sample of origin, sequenced in a study of blood T cells in healthy people across ages. Next came a second PCR, run for about 6 to 12 cycles, which used a sample-barcoded 5' primer along with a J-beta primer mix. TCRdb itself ran the 5' RACE reads through MiXCR, one entry per CDR3 protein. Among under 1,000,000 distinct CDR3 sequences, under 40% were seen once, and the ten largest hold 10% to 15%. Sequenced sample: blood. These receptors came from a man aged 18 to 30 in good health.

The J gene is TRBJ2-2, the V gene TRBV7-9; possible D gene TRBD1, 5 bases. Germline assignment: CDR1 SEHNR and CDR2 FQNEAQ (reference sequence). The V end was cut by 2 bases, the J end by 6 bases, with 13 bases between. This CDR3 region has 15 residues. The CDR3 coding sequence is TGTGCCAGCAGCTTACGCAGGGTGGCCGCCGGGGAGCTGTTTTTT. This codes for CASSLRRVAAGELFF.

This sequence joins TRBV12-3 or TRBV12-4 and TRBJ2-5; D possibly corresponds to TRBD2 (5 bases). The DNA end lines up better with TRBJ2-4; the J call may be wrong. This CDR3 region has 15 residues. DNA of the CDR3: TGTGCCAGCAGTTTCAACCGCGGGGCCAAAAACATTCAGTACTTC. It translates to CASSFNRGAKNIQYF.

This clonotype occurred a few times. CDR3 protein: CASSASREGYTF. The CDR3 coding sequence is TGTGCCAGCAGCGCAAGCAGGGAAGGCTACACCTTC. The chain employs TRBV7-2 and TRBJ1-2; a possible D gene is TRBD1 (5 bases). Germline loops: CDR1 SGHTA, CDR2 FQGNSA. The germline V and J ends were trimmed by 5 bases and 8 bases, with 12 bases remaining between them. CDR3 size: 12 residues. Supplemented by reference TRBV7-2 and TRBJ1-2, the full variable domain reads GAGVSQSPSNKVTEKGKDVELRCDPISGHTALYWYRQSLGQGLEFLIYFQGNSAPDKSGLPSDRFSAERTGGSVSTLTIQRTQQEDSAVYLCASSASREGYTFGSGTRLTVV.

The V and J genes are TRBV12-3 or TRBV12-4 and TRBJ2-4; perhaps TRBD2 as D (7 bases). Trimming pared 6 bases from V and 8 bases from J, leaving 20 bases between. The CDR3 is made up of 15 amino acids. CDR3 bases: TGTGCCAGCAGCTGGGACTGGGGGGGGGGCGACATTCAGTACTTC. It codes for CASSWDWGGGDIQYF.

This clonotype was seen ten or more times. The chain employs TRBV2 and TRBJ2-5; 7 positions match TRBD1. CDR3 length: 13 amino acids. V dropped 5 bases and J dropped 5; count of bases not matched to a gene: 5. Germline-derived CDR1 and CDR2 are SNHLY and FYNNEI. The CDR3 DNA reads TGTGCCAGCAGTACTGACAGGGAGGAGACCCAGTACTTC. Translating it yields CASSTDREETQYF.

CDR3 in amino acids: CASSGGGTNQPQHF. The CDR3 bases are TGTGCCAGCTCGGGTGGGGGTACGAACCAGCCCCAGCATTTT. This sequence joins TRBV18 and TRBJ1-5; a possible D gene is TRBD1 (5 bases). This CDR3 spans 14 amino acids. Germline V CDR1 and CDR2: KGHSH, LQKENI. Trimming removed 6 bases from V and 7 bases from J, with 16 bases in between.

On this clonotype itself: It may be a read error: a sequence one base away is much more abundant. The rearrangement joins TRBV5-1 to TRBJ2-7, with TRBD1 matching over 8 bases. With 1 base clipped from V and 7 bases from J, the junction kept 10 bases outside the gene matches. The CDR3 contains 15 residues. Germline assignment: CDR1 SGHRS and CDR2 YFSETQ. CDR3 DNA: TGCGCCAGCAGCTTGTATACAGGGGGGTTGGATGAGCAGTACTTC. Residues: CASSLYTGGLDEQYF.

This clonotype was found a few times. The rearrangement links TRBV7-6 to TRBJ2-7; a weak D match, TRBD1 (6 bases). Germline-derived CDR1 and CDR2 are SGHVS and FNYEAQ. The CDR3 covers 16 residues. V dropped 5 bases and J dropped 7 bases, with 24 bases sitting between them. CDR3 protein: CASSPRPGTSVREQYF. For the CDR3, the DNA is TGTGCCAGCAGCCCGCGGCCGGGGACATCAGTTCGGGAGCAGTACTTC.

The chain carries TRBV12-3 or TRBV12-4 and TRBJ2-7; 11 nucleotides match TRBD2. CDR3 length equals 15 residues. The ends lost 6 bases at V and 7 bases at J; junction bases unmatched: 11. The CDR3 nucleotides are TGTGCCAGCAGCTTTAGCGGGGGGGCCTACAATGAGCAGTACTTC. The encoded protein is CASSFSGGAYNEQYF.

This rearrangement joins TRBV25-1 to TRBJ2-4; D possibly uses TRBD1 or TRBD2 (6 bases each). In germline, CDR1 is MGHDK, CDR2 SYGVNS. CDR3 length equals 15 residues. With 2 bases removed from V and 9 bases from J, the gap between germline ends came to 17 bases. CDR3 nucleotide sequence: TGTGCCAGCAGTGAAGTTAGGGGGGATTTAAGCATTCAGTACTTC. This codes for CASSEVRGDLSIQYF.

Turning to this clonotype: One base away lies a much larger clone, so this may be a sequencing read error. The chain couples TRBV7-2 to TRBJ2-1; either TRBD1 or TRBD2 may fit D (5 bases each). The CDR3 loop spans 15 amino acids. Germline CDR1 is SGHTA and CDR2 is FQGNSA. V lost 6 bases to trimming and J lost 5 bases, with 17 bases between them. The CDR3 region has the DNA TGTGCCAGCAGGAACCGGGACGGCGCCGACAATGAGCAGTTCTTC. This sequence encodes CASRNRDGADNEQFF.

The sample holds many counts of this clonotype. The chain joins TRBV10-3 to TRBJ2-5; possibly TRBD1 for D (6 bases). Germline values: CDR1 ENHRY, CDR2 SYGVKD. V gave up 4 bases and J gave up 5 bases, with 11 bases separating them. There are 13 residues in the CDR3. Here the CDR3 reads CAISGRQGETQYF. In nucleotides, the CDR3 is TGTGCCATCAGTGGCCGTCAGGGGGAGACCCAGTACTTC.

With respect to this clonotype: The junction does not match germline at one end; this may be a read error. The V gene is TRBV4-1, the J gene TRBJ1-1; no clear D. Germline V gene lookup returns CDR1 MGHRA and CDR2 YSYEKL. This CDR3 has 17 residues. In DNA, the CDR3 is TGCGCCGGCAGCCAAGATGGTGTTAAGGAGACGAACACTGAAGCTTTCTTT. Translation: CAGSQDGVKETNTEAFF.

This clonotype occurred a few times. The chain employs TRBV12-3 or TRBV12-4 and TRBJ2-1; D may correspond to TRBD1 or TRBD2 (5 bases each). The tail of the sequence fits TRBJ2-7 better, so the J call may be wrong. This CDR3 spans 14 amino acids. The CDR3 sequence is CASSPSGPYNEQYF. CDR3 sequence (DNA): TGTGCCAGCAGTCCATCGGGGCCTTACAATGAGCAGTACTTC.

CDR3 sequence: CASSQDLAGGTNEQFF. DNA of the CDR3: TGCGCCAGCAGCCAAGATCTAGCGGGGGGTACAAATGAGCAGTTCTTC. This sequence joins TRBV4-3 and TRBJ2-1, with 11 positions matching TRBD2. CDR3 size: 16 residues. CDR1 and CDR2 (germline): LGHNA, YSLEER. V lost 0 bases and J lost 7; bases outside the gene matches: 5.

V and J are TRBV12-3 or TRBV12-4 and TRBJ2-1; D gene unclear. The V end was cut by 5 bases, the J end by 8 bases, with 13 bases between. The CDR3 is made up of 13 amino acids. The CDR3 coding sequence is TGTGCCAGCAGTGCTGGCGAGATGGATGAGCAGTTCTTC. Translation gives CASSAGEMDEQFF.

This clonotype has ten or more counts. This sequence joins TRBV29-1 and TRBJ1-2, with TRBD1 matching over 10 bases. The CDR3 extends over 14 amino acids. Germline V gene lookup returns CDR1 SQVTM and CDR2 ANQGSEA. V was clipped by 1 base and J by 7 bases; unmatched bases: 6. CDR3 DNA sequence: TGCAGCGTTGAAGTCCGGGGACAGGGGTTTGGCTACACCTTC. Its protein product is CSVEVRGQGFGYTF.

There are a few counts of this clonotype. This chain connects TRBV7-9 to TRBJ1-1, with unresolved D. Deletions cut 7 bases from V and 5 bases from J, with 17 bases between. The length of the CDR3 is 14 residues. CDR1 and CDR2 (germline): SEHNR, FQNEAQ (reference sequence). CDR3 nucleotide sequence: TGTGCCAGCACCCCGGAGAATGCGGGGACTGAAGCTTTCTTT. Translation gives CASTPENAGTEAFF.

This clonotype came up many times. The chain employs TRBV20-1 and TRBJ2-4; D is perhaps TRBD2 (7 bases). Trimming took 0 bases from V and 0 from J, leaving 12 bases between them. The CDR3 is 16 amino acids. Germline assignment: CDR1 DFQATT and CDR2 SNEGSKA (reference sequence). The CDR3 sequence is CSARDREGVAKNIQYF. The CDR3 nucleotides read TGCAGTGCTAGAGATAGGGAGGGGGTAGCCAAAAACATTCAGTACTTC.

A few counts support this clonotype. This chain links TRBV29-1 with TRBJ1-2; TRBD1 might be the D (5 bases). Trimming left V 8 bases short and J 0 bases short, with 16 bases between. The CDR3 loop spans 14 amino acids. Germline CDR1 and CDR2: SQVTM and ANQGSEA. The CDR3 region has the DNA TGCAGCTCCACCCAGGGCGAAACTAACTATGGCTACACCTTC. It encodes CSSTQGETNYGYTF.